The 5 T cell receptor beta chains reported below all come from one sample, sequenced in a study of early T cells in non-severe SARS-CoV-2 infection. One entry per CDR3 protein results from TCRdb running MiXCR on the 5' RACE reads. This table holds some 71,000 distinct CDR3 sequences, 9% to 10% found once. The sample was whole blood, taken at baseline. All receptors come from an adult who was a healthcare worker with PCR-confirmed SARS-CoV-2 infection or an uninfected control (not recorded which).

This clonotype has ten or more counts. This chain links TRBV10-3 with TRBJ2-5, with 7 bases that match TRBD1. The germline gives CDR1 ENHRY, CDR2 SYGVKD. The V segment lost 5 bases and the J segment 2 bases; nucleotides outside the gene matches: 5. The CDR3 is 14 residues long. The CDR3 sequence is CAISPRTGQETQYF. The CDR3, as DNA: TGTGCCATCAGTCCTCGGACAGGACAAGAGACCCAGTACTTC.

This clonotype has at least ten counts. The chain uses TRBV7-2 and TRBJ2-1; 9 bases line up with TRBD2. Per germline, CDR1 SGHTA and CDR2 FQGNSA. The ends lost 6 bases at V and 12 bases at J; junction bases unmatched: 12. This CDR3 has 14 residues. The CDR3 DNA is TGTGCCAGCAGTCAGATTGTAGCGGGAGTATGGCAGTTCTTC. It encodes CASSQIVAGVWQFF. Full variable domain (outside the CDR3, taken from reference TRBV7-2 and TRBJ2-1): GAGVSQSPSNKVTEKGKDVELRCDPISGHTALYWYRQSLGQGLEFLIYFQGNSAPDKSGLPSDRFSAERTGGSVSTLTIQRTQQEDSAVYLCASSQIVAGVWQFFGPGTRLTVL.

This clonotype was detected only a few times. This chain joins TRBV9 and TRBJ1-1; D not resolved. Between the trimmed V and J ends, which lost 0 bases and 5 bases, there was a span of 5 bases. This CDR3 has 12 residues. Germline CDR1 is SGDLS and CDR2 is YYNGEE. In nucleotides, the CDR3 is TGTGCCAGCAGCGTAGGGGGAACTGAAGCTTTCTTT. Amino acids: CASSVGGTEAFF.

This clonotype was seen a few times. The gene calls are TRBV11-2 and TRBJ2-3, with D unresolved. This CDR3 contains 16 residues. Deletions cut 5 bases from V and 0 bases from J, with 15 bases between. CDR1 is SGHAT and CDR2 is FQNNGV in the germline V gene. The CDR3 DNA reads as TGTGCCAGCAGCCCAATGCTCTCGGCTAGCACAGATACGCAGTATTTT. Its protein product is CASSPMLSASTDTQYF.

In this sample, this clonotype turned up many times. This rearrangement joins TRBV6-2 or TRBV6-3 to TRBJ2-1; D uncertain. The CDR3 is made up of 17 amino acids. Germline V CDR1 and CDR2: MNHEY, SVGEGT. V lost 0 bases to trimming and J lost 0 bases, with 12 bases between them. The CDR3 sequence: CASSYSGLASSYNEQFF. The CDR3 nucleotides read TGTGCCAGCAGTTACTCGGGTTTGGCGAGCTCCTACAATGAGCAGTTCTTC.